This T cell receptor beta chain was recorded in a study of T-cell reconstitution after alpha-beta-depleted transplantation in children. Only a few counts were recorded for this clonotype. Preparing the TCRbeta library involved the use of unique molecular identifiers. TCRdb re-called the PCR reads with MiXCR, one entry per CDR3 protein. The repertoire holds nearly 400,000 distinct CDR3 sequences, with 20% as singletons. Germline trimming cut 5 bases from V and 13 bases from J; bases unmatched to any gene: 8. This CDR3 contains 12 residues. Germline lookup yields CDR1 MGHRA and CDR2 YSYEKL. The rearrangement links TRBV4-1 to TRBJ2-1; TRBD2 matches at 7 bases. The sequence was obtained from a human donor who donated a stem cell graft to a child with acute myeloid leukemia. Specimen: PBMCs from the stem cell graft donor, collected from the stem cell graft. The CDR3, as DNA: TGCGCCAGCAGCTCTTCGGGAGGCTTTCAGTTCTTC. Translation: CASSSSGGFQFF.